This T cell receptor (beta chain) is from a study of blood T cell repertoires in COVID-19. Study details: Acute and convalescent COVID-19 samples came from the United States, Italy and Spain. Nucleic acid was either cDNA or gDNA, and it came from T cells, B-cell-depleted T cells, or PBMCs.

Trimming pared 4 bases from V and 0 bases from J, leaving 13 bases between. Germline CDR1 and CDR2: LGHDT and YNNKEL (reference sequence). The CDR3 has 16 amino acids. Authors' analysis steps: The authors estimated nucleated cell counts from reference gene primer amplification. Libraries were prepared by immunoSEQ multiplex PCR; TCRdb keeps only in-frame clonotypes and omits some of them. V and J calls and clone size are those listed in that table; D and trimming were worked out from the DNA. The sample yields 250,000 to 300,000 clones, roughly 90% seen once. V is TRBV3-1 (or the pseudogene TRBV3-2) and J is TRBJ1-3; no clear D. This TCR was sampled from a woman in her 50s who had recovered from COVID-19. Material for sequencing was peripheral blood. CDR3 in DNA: TGTGCCAGCAGCCCCGCGGCCTCGAGCTCTGGAAACACCATATATTTT. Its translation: CASSPAASSSGNTIYF.